The entry below describes one T cell receptor (beta chain). Its cognate antigen has yet to be identified. One base away there is no much larger clone; base qualities are not given. This specimen's time point label, interpreted: week 5, during vaccination. A 20-mer mutant IDH1 peptide at 300 micrograms in Montanide made up each vaccine dose, which was injected subcutaneously together with topical imiquimod. All donors had newly diagnosed IDH1-mutant astrocytomas of WHO grade 3 or 4 that showed loss of nuclear ATRX. The samples were drawn from NOA16, a multicentre, single-arm, open-label phase I trial in Germany that tested a mutant IDH1 peptide vaccine in humans for the first time. Genomic DNA for TCRB sequencing was isolated from EDTA blood with the DNeasy Blood and Tissue Kit. The source of the sample is a study of a mutant IDH1 vaccine in newly diagnosed glioma (dated by TCRdb to about 2021). Some background on the complete study: Patients received eight vaccinations in weeks 1, 3, 5, 7, 11, 15, 19 and 23, corresponding to visits V03 through V10. Before enrollment, most patients had been given radiochemotherapy with temozolomide as standard therapy, while the rest had received either radiotherapy alone or temozolomide alone. Vaccination began 4-6 weeks after radiotherapy alone, or alongside temozolomide cycles in the chemotherapy-containing groups. For exploratory analyses, longitudinal TCRB deep sequencing was carried out in about 26 treated patients wherever samples were available. Six visits were used for peripheral blood collection: V03 (baseline), V05, V07, V10, V12 and V13. Of the approximately 32 treated patients, roughly 62% were male and around 40% were female, and the mean age was approximately 40 years. Beyond this particular receptor, the publication reports: No apparent relationship was observed between pseudoprogression and alterations in the top peripheral T cell clonotypes detected by TCRB sequencing. Selection of PBMC samples for TCRB deep sequencing was based on availability. Immune responses induced by the vaccine were seen in roughly 95% of patients across multiple MHC alleles. The authors stated that sample limitations prevented analyses of patient blood samples from being reproduced.

The germline ends are 14 bases apart after V is trimmed by 5 bases and J by 3 bases. Inclusive of the bounding cysteine and phenylalanine, the CDR3 is 15 residues long. CDR3 DNA is the only sequence kept; it has 45 bases, read in frame from the first base. Sequences SGHAT (CDR1) and FQNNGV (CDR2) are obtained from the germline V gene. The protocol used for the library was the immunoSEQ multiplex PCR assay. The hsTCRB Kit was used according to the manufacturer's protocol to amplify rearranged TCR beta chain sequences. TCRB libraries were sequenced on an Illumina MiSeq. Under the source paper's analysis protocol: The kit vendor's proprietary platform handled demultiplexing, trimming and gene mapping. This immuneACCESS table, as held by TCRdb, lists in-frame sequences with V and J called but not all clones. Of the missing ones, under half trace to an unresolved V gene in checked studies; the others have no known cause. V, J and clone size derive from that table, while D and trimming were established from the DNA sequence. The sample table lists about 42,000 clones, approximately 85% of them with a count of one. Of the sample, around 1.7% is held by the ten largest clones.

This TCR derives from a middle-aged man with glioma. Material: PBMCs, obtained from a glioma patient whose treatment included an IDH1 peptide vaccine. Here the chain combines TRBV11-2 and TRBJ1-5; matching of 6 bases hints at TRBD1 as the D gene. The DNA sequence is as follows: TGTGCCAGCAGCCTAGGCGGGACATTCAATCAGCCCCAGCATTTT. It codes for CASSLGGTFNQPQHF.